These T cell receptor beta chains were read from a single sample in a study of T cells in Graves' hyperthyroidism and ophthalmopathy. TCRdb ran MiXCR on the multiplex PCR reads and lists one entry per CDR3 protein. The data hold more than 450,000 distinct CDR3 sequences, with around 15% observed a single time. Sequencing was done on a sample of blood. The receptors here all came from a woman between 35 and 50 years old with Graves' hyperthyroidism. Each CDR3 is given with its conserved first and last residue. A D gene is named only where the DNA matches it firmly. The size of a clone is reported for some rows only, either as once, few or many, or as a class for expanded clones.

NA | TRBJ2-7 | TRBV29-1 | NA | CSVAGIHRIYEQYF | TGCAGCGTGGCGGGGATCCACAGGATCTACGAGCAGTACTTC
many | TRBJ2-1 | TRBV11-2 | NA | CASSSQDNNEQFF | TGTGCCAGCAGCTCACAGGATAACAATGAGCAGTTCTTC
many | TRBJ2-2 | TRBV28 | TRBD2 | CASTSGRAGGGELFF | TGTGCCAGCACCAGCGGGAGGGCCGGCGGCGGGGAGCTGTTTTTT
many | TRBJ1-5 | TRBV2 | NA | CASSDFGVLSNQPQHF | TGTGCCAGCAGTGATTTCGGGGTGCTTAGCAATCAGCCCCAGCATTTT
many | TRBJ2-2 | TRBV13 | NA | CASSLAGAANTGELFF | TGTGCCAGCAGCTTAGCGGGGGCGGCGAACACCGGGGAGCTGTTTTTT
NA | TRBJ1-1 | TRBV27 | TRBD1 | CASSPGQGLPTEAFF | TGTGCCAGCAGCCCGGGACAGGGGCTACCCACTGAAGCTTTCTTT
few | TRBJ2-2 | TRBV3-1 | TRBD2 | CASSLRLAGATGELFF | TGTGCCAGCAGCCTCCGACTAGCTGGTGCCACCGGGGAGCTGTTTTTT
NA | TRBJ2-1 | TRBV19 | NA | CASADWGGGNEQFF | TGTGCCAGTGCGGACTGGGGAGGAGGGAATGAGCAGTTCTTC
many | TRBJ2-7 | TRBV6-1 | TRBD2 | CASSYLRLAGVYEQYF | TGTGCCAGCAGTTACCTCCGACTAGCGGGTGTCTACGAGCAGTACTTC
many | TRBJ2-3 | TRBV28 | NA | CASRPPSTDTQYF | TGTGCCAGCAGACCCCCTAGCACAGATACGCAGTATTTT
few | TRBJ1-3 | TRBV2 | NA | CASAPGHSSGNTIYF | TGTGCCAGCGCACCGGGACACAGCTCTGGAAACACCATATATTTT
NA | TRBJ1-3 | TRBV25-1 | NA | CASSEVGRLSGNTIYF | TGTGCCAGCAGTGAGGTCGGGCGTCTCTCTGGAAACACCATATATTTT
many | TRBJ1-5 | TRBV30 | NA | CAWSAGGPQHF | TGTGCCTGGAGTGCGGGAGGGCCCCAGCATTTT
many | TRBJ1-3 | TRBV28 | TRBD1 | CASSRRLGTGGNTIYF | TGTGCCAGCAGCCGTAGACTCGGGACAGGAGGTAACACCATATATTTT
few | TRBJ1-2 | TRBV27 | NA | CASSLEAPLYGYTF | TGTGCCAGCAGTTTAGAAGCTCCTCTGTATGGCTACACCTTC
many | TRBJ2-1 | TRBV18 | NA | CASSPPSMTDEQFF | TGTGCCAGCTCACCACCGAGCATGACGGATGAGCAGTTCTTC
NA | TRBJ2-1 | TRBV19 | TRBD2 | CASSAGGLGEQFF | TGTGCCAGTAGCGCGGGAGGGCTCGGTGAGCAGTTCTTC
few | TRBJ2-2 | TRBV7-3 | NA | CASSSQGSTGELFF | TGTGCCAGCAGCTCTCAGGGGAGCACCGGGGAGCTGTTTTTT
NA | TRBJ2-5 | TRBV2 | NA | CASNRGETQYF | TGTGCCAGCAACCGGGGAGAGACCCAGTACTTC
many | TRBJ1-2 | TRBV28 | NA | CASQRTDSFRHYGYTF | TGTGCCAGCCAAAGAACGGACAGTTTCAGACACTATGGCTACACCTTC
many | TRBJ2-3 | TRBV15 | NA | CATLASSNTDTQYF | TGTGCCACCCTAGCTTCCAGCAACACAGATACGCAGTATTTT
NA | TRBJ1-6 | TRBV5-1 | TRBD1 | CASSLGQLDSPLHF | TGCGCCAGCAGCCTGGGACAGCTAGATTCACCCCTCCACTTT
many | TRBJ2-3 | TRBV7-9 | NA | CASSLGGGDSDTQYF | TGTGCCAGCAGCTTGGGCGGGGGCGATTCAGATACGCAGTATTTT
few | TRBJ1-5 | TRBV20-1 | NA | CSAGQGRYQPQHF | TGCAGTGCAGGCCAGGGGAGGTATCAGCCCCAGCATTTT
many | TRBJ2-5 | TRBV30 | NA | CAWSFVQSQETQYF | TGTGCCTGGAGTTTTGTGCAATCCCAAGAGACCCAGTACTTC
many | TRBJ1-1 | TRBV28 | TRBD1 | CASSNQDRGEAFF | TGTGCCAGCAGTAACCAGGACAGGGGTGAAGCTTTCTTT
few | TRBJ2-5 | TRBV5-1 | TRBD2 | CASIQGRTSGNRETQYF | TGCGCCAGCATCCAGGGTAGAACTAGCGGGAATCGAGAGACCCAGTACTTC
many | TRBJ1-2 | TRBV30 | TRBD1 | CAHGQGAIRGYTF | TGTGCCCATGGACAGGGGGCGATTCGCGGCTACACCTTC
many | TRBJ2-7 | TRBV2 | NA | CASSARPYEQYF | TGTGCCAGCAGTGCTAGGCCCTACGAGCAGTACTTC
many | TRBJ2-5 | TRBV5-1 | NA | CASSSIPSETQYF | TGCGCCAGCAGCAGTATTCCGAGTGAGACCCAGTACTTC
NA | TRBJ1-1 | TRBV28 | NA | CASSLGMRGTEAFF | TGTGCCAGCAGTTTAGGGATGAGGGGCACTGAAGCTTTCTTT
NA | TRBJ2-1 | TRBV20-1 | TRBD2 | CSANPPSGIYNEQFF | TGCAGTGCTAACCCCCCTAGCGGGATATACAATGAGCAGTTCTTC
many | TRBJ2-1 | TRBV5-1 | TRBD2 | CASSLGMTSGSSDEQFF | TGCGCCAGCAGCTTGGGAATGACTAGCGGGAGTTCGGATGAGCAGTTCTTC
NA | TRBJ1-5 | TRBV30 | NA | CAWSVLGERINQPRHF | TGTGCCTGGAGTGTACTTGGGGAGAGGATTAATCAGCCCCGGCATTTT
NA | TRBJ2-7 | TRBV29-1 | TRBD2 | CSVEGGLAGEEQYF | TGCAGCGTTGAAGGGGGACTAGCGGGCGAGGAGCAGTACTTC
many | TRBJ2-2 | TRBV5-1 | TRBD1 | CASSYGQVNTGELFF | TGCGCCAGCAGCTACGGACAGGTGAACACCGGGGAGCTGTTTTTT
few | TRBJ2-1 | TRBV20-1 | TRBD2 | CSARDILAREKYNEQFF | TGCAGTGCTAGAGATATACTAGCGAGGGAAAAGTACAATGAGCAGTTCTTC
few | TRBJ2-1 | TRBV9 | NA | CASSAGTALSYEQFF | TGTGCCAGCAGCGCTGGGACTGCCCTTAGCTATGAGCAGTTCTTC
many | TRBJ2-1 | TRBV6-5 | TRBD2 | CASSYSRLADNEQFF | TGTGCCAGCAGTTACTCGAGACTAGCGGACAATGAGCAGTTCTTC
few | TRBJ2-7 | TRBV14 | NA | CASSQVLVTEQYF | TGTGCCAGCAGCCAAGTTTTGGTCACCGAGCAGTACTTC
many | TRBJ2-7 | TRBV20-1 | NA | CSAIDINRSYEQYF | TGCAGTGCTATAGATATAAATCGAAGTTACGAGCAGTACTTC
NA | TRBJ2-5 | TRBV2 | TRBD2 | CASSGSSGGSQETQYF | TGTGCCAGCAGTGGGTCTAGCGGGGGCTCCCAAGAGACCCAGTACTTC
NA | TRBJ2-7 | TRBV24-1 | TRBD1 | CATSDSGGDRVYEQYF | TGTGCCACCAGTGACAGCGGAGGGGACAGGGTCTACGAGCAGTACTTC
few | TRBJ2-1 | TRBV27 | TRBD1 | CASSRQGAVAEQFF | TGTGCCAGCAGTCGACAGGGGGCCGTCGCTGAGCAGTTCTTC
few | TRBJ2-1 | TRBV12-3/TRBV12-4 | TRBD2 | CASSLILAEYNEQFF | TGTGCCAGCAGTTTAATACTAGCGGAATACAATGAGCAGTTCTTC
NA | TRBJ1-2 | TRBV12-3/TRBV12-4 | NA | CASSTGTPCTGYTF | TGTGCCAGCAGTACCGGGACCCCTTGCACTGGCTACACCTTC
many | TRBJ2-2 | TRBV18 | TRBD2 | CASSPFTSGITGELFF | TGTGCCAGCTCACCATTTACTAGCGGGATAACCGGGGAGCTGTTTTTT
NA | TRBJ2-7 | TRBV30 | TRBD2 | CAWRTSGPEQYF | TGTGCCTGGAGGACTAGCGGACCCGAGCAGTACTTC
few | TRBJ2-5 | TRBV19 | NA | CASSPFEGEGETQYF | TGTGCCAGTAGTCCCTTCGAGGGGGAGGGAGAGACCCAGTACTTC
NA | TRBJ2-3 | TRBV2 | TRBD2 | CASRESGAPTDTQYF | TGTGCCAGCAGAGAGAGCGGGGCCCCCACAGATACGCAGTATTTT
many | TRBJ2-1 | TRBV25-1 | NA | CASSEGGTDYNEQFF | TGTGCCAGCAGTGAAGGAGGGACGGACTACAATGAGCAGTTCTTC
NA | TRBJ2-3 | TRBV6-2/TRBV6-3 | TRBD2 | CASSYGLAGEFTDTQYF | TGTGCCAGCAGTTACGGTCTCGCGGGAGAGTTCACAGATACGCAGTATTTT
many | TRBJ1-2 | TRBV28 | TRBD1 | CASSIPGQLNGYTF | TGTGCCAGCAGTATACCGGGACAGCTTAATGGCTACACCTTC
many | TRBJ1-2 | TRBV3-1 | TRBD1 | CASRDQGALGYTF | TGTGCCAGCAGGGACCAGGGGGCGTTGGGCTACACCTTC
many | TRBJ2-1 | TRBV20-1 | TRBD1 | CSARGQGGEQFF | TGCAGTGCTAGGGGACAGGGCGGTGAGCAGTTCTTC
many | TRBJ2-1 | TRBV24-1 | TRBD2 | CATSDSGTRSYNEQFF | TGTGCCACCAGTGACTCCGGGACTAGGTCCTACAATGAGCAGTTCTTC
NA | TRBJ2-3 | TRBV7-9 | TRBD2 | CASSWAGGRRTDTQYF | TGTGCCAGCAGCTGGGCGGGAGGGAGGAGAACAGATACGCAGTATTTT